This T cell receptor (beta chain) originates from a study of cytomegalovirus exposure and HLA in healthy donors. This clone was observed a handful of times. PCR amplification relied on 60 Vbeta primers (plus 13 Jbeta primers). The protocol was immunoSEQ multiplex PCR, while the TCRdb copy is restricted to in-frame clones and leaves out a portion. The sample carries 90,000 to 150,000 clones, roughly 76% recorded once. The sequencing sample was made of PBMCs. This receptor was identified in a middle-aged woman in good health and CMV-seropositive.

The CDR3 is CASRAGTGSYNEQFF. CDR3 nucleotides: TGTGCCAGCAGGGCCGGGACAGGGTCCTACAATGAGCAGTTCTTC. V and J are TRBV2 and TRBJ2-1, with 9 bases fitting TRBD1. Germline V gene lookup returns CDR1 SNHLY and CDR2 FYNNEI. The CDR3 covers 15 residues. V shed 6 bases, J shed 1 base, and the junction held 4 bases outside the gene matches.